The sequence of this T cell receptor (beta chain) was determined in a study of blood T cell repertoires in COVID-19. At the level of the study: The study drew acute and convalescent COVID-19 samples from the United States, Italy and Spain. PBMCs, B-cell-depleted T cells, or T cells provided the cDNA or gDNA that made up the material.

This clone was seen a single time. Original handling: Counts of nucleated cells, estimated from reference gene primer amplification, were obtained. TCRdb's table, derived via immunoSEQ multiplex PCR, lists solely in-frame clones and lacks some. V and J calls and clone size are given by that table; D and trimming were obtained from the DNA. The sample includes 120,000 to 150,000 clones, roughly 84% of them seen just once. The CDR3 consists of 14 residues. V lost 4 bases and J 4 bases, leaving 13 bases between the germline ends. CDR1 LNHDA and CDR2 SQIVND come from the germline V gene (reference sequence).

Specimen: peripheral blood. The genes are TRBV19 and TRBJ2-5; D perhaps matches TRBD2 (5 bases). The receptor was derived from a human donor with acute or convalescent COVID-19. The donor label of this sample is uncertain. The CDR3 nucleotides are TGTGCCAGTAGTAGTGGCGGGTTAGGAGAGACCCAGTACTTC. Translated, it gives CASSSGGLGETQYF.